The present T cell receptor beta chain was sequenced within a study of type 1 regulatory T cells. In the study overall: This in vitro CD4 product, T-allo10, is enriched for Tr1 cells and alloantigen-specific.

Of note for this clonotype: The antigen is undetermined.

One entry per CDR3 protein, called by TCRdb with MiXCR from the reads. The sample has roughly 68,000 distinct CDR3 sequences, around 60% seen once; the top ten hold 7.6%. The graft donor-derived T-allo10 cells reportedly recognize host alloantigens, are anergic, and suppress alloantigen-specifically. The CDR3 has 12 amino acids. Germline V gene sequence: CDR1 DFQATT, CDR2 SNEGSKA (reference sequence). The V end lost 6 bases, the J end lost 5 bases, and 13 bases lay between the germline ends. Sequencing used cultured T cells, either the whole culture or a sorted T cell fraction (not recorded which). The subset denotes: Tr1-enriched cell product generated in vitro against host alloantigens. The chain employs TRBV20-1 and TRBJ1-1; no reliable D call. The source of this sequence is a human donor in good health. The CDR3 DNA reads TGCAGTGCCCGTTGGACGGGGACTGAAGCTTTCTTT. The encoded protein is CSARWTGTEAFF.